This section outlines one T cell receptor (beta chain) sequence together with its context. What it recognizes is unknown. Data came from immunoSEQ multiplex PCR; TCRdb stores just in-frame clones and leaves some out. The sample lists about 93,000 clones; about 90% were seen once. This specimen comes from a study of T cell responses to AZD1222 COVID-19 vaccine. General study points: Reports say nearly half of spike-specific TCRs go after unmutated variant regions. Dominant at 160-218 and 743-854, vaccine-associated CD4 TCRs also spanned spike. Most donors were white British, females outnumbered males, and clonal diversity was possibly underestimated. The number of AZD1222 recipients seropositive at baseline was only 6 or 7.

The ends were cut back, 0 bases at V and 4 bases at J, with 9 bases in the middle. The CDR3 sequence is 14 residues long. Germline CDR1 and CDR2: LNHNV and YYDKDF (reference sequence). The gene calls are TRBV15 and TRBJ1-1; D is unclear. The input for sequencing was peripheral blood, taken on day 0 of MenACWY control vaccination. The TCR was taken from an adult in good health. CDR3 DNA: TGTGCCACCAGCAGAGAATTAGTGAGCACTGAAGCTTTCTTT. Residues: CATSRELVSTEAFF.